This TCR beta chain was sequenced during a study of lung T cells in sarcoidosis with Löfgren's syndrome. V lost 7 bases, J lost 5 bases, and 17 bases lay in between. The CDR3 is made up of 14 amino acids. Germline V gene lookup returns CDR1 SNHLY and CDR2 FYNNEI. Only a few counts were recorded for this clonotype. The antigen is undetermined. TCRdb passed the reads through MiXCR, listing each CDR3 protein once. The sample yields more than 6,500 distinct CDR3 sequences, more than 20% seen once. Study-level findings and limits: Multiple Löfgren's syndrome patients reportedly shared TRAV12-1 and TRBV2 CDR3 motifs. TRBV2 was the preferred pairing partner of TRAV12-1, with similar CDR3s.

The sample consisted of CD4+ T cells from bronchoalveolar lavage fluid. The sequence came from a human donor with sarcoidosis (Löfgren's syndrome or another form), or a control subject (not recorded which). The V gene is TRBV2, the J gene TRBJ2-5; the D gene is possibly TRBD2 (7 bases). Written as DNA, the CDR3 is TGTGCCAGCACCCTAGGGGGGGCCAGGGAGACCCAGTACTTC. As protein: CASTLGGARETQYF.